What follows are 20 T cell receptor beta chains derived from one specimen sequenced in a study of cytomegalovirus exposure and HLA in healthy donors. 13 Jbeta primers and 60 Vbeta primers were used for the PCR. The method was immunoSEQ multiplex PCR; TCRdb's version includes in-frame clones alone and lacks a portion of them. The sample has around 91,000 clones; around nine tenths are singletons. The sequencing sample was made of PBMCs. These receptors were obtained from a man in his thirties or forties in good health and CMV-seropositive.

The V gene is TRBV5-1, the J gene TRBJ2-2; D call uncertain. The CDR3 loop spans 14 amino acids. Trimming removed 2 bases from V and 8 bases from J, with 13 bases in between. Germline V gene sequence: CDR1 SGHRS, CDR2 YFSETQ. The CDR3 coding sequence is TGCGCCAGCAGCTTAGCCCTCGGCGGAGGGGAGCTGTTTTTT. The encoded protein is CASSLALGGGELFF.

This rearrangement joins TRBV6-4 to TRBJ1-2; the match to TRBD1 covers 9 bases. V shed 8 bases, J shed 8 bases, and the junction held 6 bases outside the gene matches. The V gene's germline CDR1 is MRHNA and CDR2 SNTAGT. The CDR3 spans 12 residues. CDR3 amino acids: CASRGQGRGYTF. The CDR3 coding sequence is TGTGCCAGCCGTGGACAGGGGAGAGGCTACACCTTC.

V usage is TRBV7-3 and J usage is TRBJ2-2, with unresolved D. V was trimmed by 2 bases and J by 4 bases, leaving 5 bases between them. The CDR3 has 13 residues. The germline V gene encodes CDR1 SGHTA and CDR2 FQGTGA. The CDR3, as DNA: TGTGCCAGCAGCTTAGCGAGCACCGGGGAGCTGTTTTTT. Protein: CASSLASTGELFF.

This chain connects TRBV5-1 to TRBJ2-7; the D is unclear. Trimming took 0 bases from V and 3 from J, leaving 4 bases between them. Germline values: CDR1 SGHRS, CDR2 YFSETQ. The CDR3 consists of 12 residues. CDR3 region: CASSLDGYEQYF. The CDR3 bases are TGCGCCAGCAGCTTGGACGGCTACGAGCAGTACTTC.

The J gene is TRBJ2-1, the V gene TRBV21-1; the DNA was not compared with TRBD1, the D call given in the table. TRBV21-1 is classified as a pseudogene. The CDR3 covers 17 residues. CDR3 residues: CASSKSSGTGGLNEQFF. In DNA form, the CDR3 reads TGTGCCAGCAGCAAATCCTCCGGGACAGGGGGTTTAAATGAGCAGTTCTTC.

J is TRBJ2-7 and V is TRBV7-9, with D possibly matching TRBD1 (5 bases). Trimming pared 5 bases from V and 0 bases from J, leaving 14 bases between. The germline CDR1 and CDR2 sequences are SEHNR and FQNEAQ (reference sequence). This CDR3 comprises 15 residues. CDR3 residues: CASSQAQDHSYEQYF. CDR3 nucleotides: TGTGCCAGCAGCCAAGCACAGGACCACTCCTACGAGCAGTACTTC.

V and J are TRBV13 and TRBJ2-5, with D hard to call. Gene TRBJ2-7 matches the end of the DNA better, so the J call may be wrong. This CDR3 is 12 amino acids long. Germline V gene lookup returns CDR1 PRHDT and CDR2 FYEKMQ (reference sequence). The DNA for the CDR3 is TGTGCCAGCAGCCAACTGGGCTACGAGCAGTACTTC. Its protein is CASSQLGYEQYF.

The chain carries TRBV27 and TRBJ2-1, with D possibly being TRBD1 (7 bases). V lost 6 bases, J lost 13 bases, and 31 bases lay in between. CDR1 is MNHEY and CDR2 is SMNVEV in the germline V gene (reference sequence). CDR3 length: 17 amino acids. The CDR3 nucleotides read TGTGCCAGCAGACCCCTGACAGGGAGGAACTTCAACAGGAAACAGTTCTTC. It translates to CASRPLTGRNFNRKQFF.

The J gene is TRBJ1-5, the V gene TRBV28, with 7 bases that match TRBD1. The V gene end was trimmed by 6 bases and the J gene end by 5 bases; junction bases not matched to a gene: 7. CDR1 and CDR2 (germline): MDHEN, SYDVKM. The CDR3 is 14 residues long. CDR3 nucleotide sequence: TGTGCCAGCAGATTAAAACAGGGGTATCAGCCCCAGCATTTT. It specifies CASRLKQGYQPQHF.

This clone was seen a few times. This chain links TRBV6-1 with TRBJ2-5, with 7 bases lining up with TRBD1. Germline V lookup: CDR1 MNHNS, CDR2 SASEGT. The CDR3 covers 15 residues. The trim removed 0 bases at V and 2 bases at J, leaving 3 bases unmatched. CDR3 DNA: TGTGCCAGCAGTGAAGCGGACAGGTTTCAAGAGACCCAGTACTTC. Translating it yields CASSEADRFQETQYF.

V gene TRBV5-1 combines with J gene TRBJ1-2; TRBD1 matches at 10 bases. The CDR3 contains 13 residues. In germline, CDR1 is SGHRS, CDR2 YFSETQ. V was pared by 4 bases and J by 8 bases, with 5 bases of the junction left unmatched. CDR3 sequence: CASSRGTGDGYTF. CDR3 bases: TGCGCCAGCAGCCGTGGGACAGGGGACGGCTACACCTTC. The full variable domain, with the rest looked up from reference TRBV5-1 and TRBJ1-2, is KAGVTQTPRYLIKTRGQQVTLSCSPISGHRSVSWYQQTPGQGLQFLFEYFSETQRNKGNFPGRFSGRQFSNSRSEMNVSTLELGDSALYLCASSRGTGDGYTFGSGTRLTVV.

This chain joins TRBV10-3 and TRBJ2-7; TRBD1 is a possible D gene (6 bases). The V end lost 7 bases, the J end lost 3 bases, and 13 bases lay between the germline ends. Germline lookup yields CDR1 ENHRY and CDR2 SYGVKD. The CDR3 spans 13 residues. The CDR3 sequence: CAIKGDDHYEQYF. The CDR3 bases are TGTGCCATCAAGGGGGACGACCACTACGAGCAGTACTTC.

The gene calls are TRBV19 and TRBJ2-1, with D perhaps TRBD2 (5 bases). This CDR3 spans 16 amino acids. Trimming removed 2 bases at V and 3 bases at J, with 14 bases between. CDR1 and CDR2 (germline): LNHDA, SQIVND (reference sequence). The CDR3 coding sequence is TGTGCCAGTAGTATATTGGGCCTAGCAGACTACAATGAGCAGTTCTTC. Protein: CASSILGLADYNEQFF.

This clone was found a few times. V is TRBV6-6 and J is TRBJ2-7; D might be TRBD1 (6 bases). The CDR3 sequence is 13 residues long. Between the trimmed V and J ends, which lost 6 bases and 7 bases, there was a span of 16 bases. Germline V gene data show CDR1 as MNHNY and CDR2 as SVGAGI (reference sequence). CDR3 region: CASSPRGTMEQYF. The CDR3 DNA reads TGTGCCAGCAGCCCAAGGGGGACAATGGAGCAGTACTTC.

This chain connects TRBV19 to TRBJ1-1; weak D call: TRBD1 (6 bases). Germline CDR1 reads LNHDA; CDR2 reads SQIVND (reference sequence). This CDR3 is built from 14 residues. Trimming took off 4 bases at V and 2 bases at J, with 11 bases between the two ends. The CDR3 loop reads CASSRGQLNTEAFF. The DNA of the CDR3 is TGTGCCAGTAGTAGAGGACAGTTAAACACTGAAGCTTTCTTT. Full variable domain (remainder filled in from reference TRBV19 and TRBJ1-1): DGGITQSPKYLFRKEGQNVTLSCEQNLNHDAMYWYRQDPGQGLRLIYYSQIVNDFQKGDIAEGYSVSREKKESFPLTVTSAQKNPTAFYLCASSRGQLNTEAFFGQGTRLTVV.

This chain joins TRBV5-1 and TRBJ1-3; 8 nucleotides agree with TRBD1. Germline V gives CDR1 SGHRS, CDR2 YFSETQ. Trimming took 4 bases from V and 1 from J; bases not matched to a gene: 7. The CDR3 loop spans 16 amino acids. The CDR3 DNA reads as TGCGCCAGCAGCCGGGGACAGGACGGATCTGGAAACACCATATATTTT. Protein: CASSRGQDGSGNTIYF.

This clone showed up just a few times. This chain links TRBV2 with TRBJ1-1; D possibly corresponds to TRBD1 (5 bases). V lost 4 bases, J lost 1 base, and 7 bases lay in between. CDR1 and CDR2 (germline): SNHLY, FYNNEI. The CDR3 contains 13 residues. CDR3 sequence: CASSAGPNTEAFF. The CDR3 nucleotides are TGTGCCAGCAGTGCAGGGCCGAACACTGAAGCTTTCTTT. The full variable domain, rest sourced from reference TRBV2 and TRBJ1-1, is EPEVTQTPSHQVTQMGQEVILRCVPISNHLYFYWYRQILGQKVEFLVSFYNNEISEKSEIFDDQFSVERPDGSNFTLKIRSTKLEDSAMYFCASSAGPNTEAFFGQGTRLTVV.

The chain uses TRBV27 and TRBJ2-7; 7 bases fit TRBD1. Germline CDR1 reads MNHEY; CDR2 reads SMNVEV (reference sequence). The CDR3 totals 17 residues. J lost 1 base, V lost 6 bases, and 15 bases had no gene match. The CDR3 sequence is CASSRARRDRVSYEQYF. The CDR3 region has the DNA TGTGCCAGCAGCCGGGCCCGCCGGGACAGAGTATCCTACGAGCAGTACTTC.

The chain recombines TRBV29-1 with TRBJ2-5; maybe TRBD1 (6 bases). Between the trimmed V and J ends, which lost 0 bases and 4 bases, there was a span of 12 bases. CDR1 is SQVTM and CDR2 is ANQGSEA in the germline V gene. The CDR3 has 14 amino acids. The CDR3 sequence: CSVEEGVGGETQYF. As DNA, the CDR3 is TGCAGCGTTGAAGAGGGGGTAGGGGGAGAGACCCAGTACTTC.

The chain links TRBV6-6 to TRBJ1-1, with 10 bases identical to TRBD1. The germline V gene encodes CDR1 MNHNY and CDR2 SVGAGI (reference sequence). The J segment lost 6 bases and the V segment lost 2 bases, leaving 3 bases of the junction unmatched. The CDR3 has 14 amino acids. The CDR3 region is CASSYGQGGPEAFF. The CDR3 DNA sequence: TGTGCCAGCAGTTACGGACAGGGGGGGCCTGAAGCTTTCTTT.